Each of the 2 T cell receptor beta chains below was sequenced from the same sample in a study of T cells in Graves' hyperthyroidism and ophthalmopathy. TCR beta CDR3 regions were amplified from RNA transcripts. The study used the HTBI primer set for a first-round RT-PCR of the TCR CDR3. TCRdb fed the multiplex PCR reads into MiXCR, producing one record per CDR3 protein. The sample yields about 350,000 distinct CDR3 sequences, 15% to 20% seen once. The sequenced sample consisted of blood. Receptor source: a middle-aged woman with Graves' ophthalmopathy.

The table lists this clonotype with many counts. CDR3 sequence: CASSSLGLAGVRQETQYF. CDR3 sequence (DNA): TGTGCCAGCAGCTCCCTAGGACTAGCGGGAGTAAGACAAGAGACCCAGTACTTC. The gene calls are TRBV28 and TRBJ2-5, with TRBD2 matching 13 bases. Germline V gives CDR1 MDHEN, CDR2 SYDVKM. CDR3 length: 18 residues. Trimming at V came to 6 bases and at J to 2 bases, leaving 12 bases not matched to a gene. The variable domain in full, completed from reference TRBV28 and TRBJ2-5, reads DVKVTQSSRYLVKRTGEKVFLECVQDMDHENMFWYRQDPGLGLRLIYFSYDVKMKEKGDIPEGYSVSREKKERFSLILESASTNQTSMYLCASSSLGLAGVRQETQYFGPGTRLLVL.

This clonotype has a count of ten or more. The V and J genes are TRBV12-3 or TRBV12-4 and TRBJ2-5; 15 bases line up with TRBD2. V was clipped by 6 bases and J by 1 base; unmatched bases: 9. The CDR3 is 18 residues long. The CDR3 protein is CASSSGLAGGTSQETQYF. CDR3 DNA: TGTGCCAGCAGCTCTGGACTAGCGGGAGGGACCAGCCAAGAGACCCAGTACTTC.